Listed below are T cell receptor beta chains from one sample, sequenced in a study of blood T cell repertoires in COVID-19. This table comes from immunoSEQ multiplex PCR, and its TCRdb copy is limited to in-frame clones, with some not included. The sample has around 150,000 clones, 80% to 85% seen once. Source material: peripheral blood. The receptors originated from a woman of 80 years or more with active or convalescent COVID-19. Both conserved end residues are part of each CDR3. A D gene is named only where the DNA matches it firmly. Clone size, where shown, is once, few, many, or a class for clones that have expanded.

.	TRBV7-7	.	TRBJ2-3	TGTGCTAGCAGCTTGACAGGAGAGAGCACAGATACGCAGTATTTT	CASSLTGESTDTQYF
.	TRBV13	TRBD2	TRBJ2-7	TGTGCCAGCCGGGGAGGGTCCTACGAGCAGTACTTC	CASRGGSYEQYF
.	TRBV7-9	TRBD1	TRBJ2-5	TGTGCCAGCAGCGCCTCCGGGACAGTCCAGGGGACCCAGTACTTC	CASSASGTVQGTQYF
.	TRBV19	TRBD1	TRBJ1-1	TGTGCCAGTAGGGAGGGACAGGGGAACACTGAAGCTTTCTTT	CASREGQGNTEAFF
.	TRBV7-9	.	TRBJ2-7	TGTGCCAGCAGCTTCCTCACGGGCAGGGGGGAAGGCGAGCAGTACTTC	CASSFLTGRGEGEQYF
.	TRBV2	.	TRBJ1-1	TGTGCCAGCAGTGTAGAGGGCGTGAGCACTGAAGCTTTCTTT	CASSVEGVSTEAFF
.	TRBV19	TRBD1	TRBJ2-7	TGTGCCAGTAGCGAAAGAACCGGGACAGGGGATTTCTCCTACGAGCAGTACTTC	CASSERTGTGDFSYEQYF
.	TRBV10-3	TRBD1	TRBJ2-6	TGTGCCATCCGGGACAGGGAATTCTCTGGGGCCAACGTCCTGACTTTC	CAIRDREFSGANVLTF
.	TRBV5-6	.	TRBJ1-2	TGTGCCAGCAGCTTGGCTCATGGCTACACCTTC	CASSLAHGYTF
.	TRBV6-5	.	TRBJ1-1	TGTGCCAGCAGTTACGTTGGCAGTTTGAACACTGAAGCTTTCTTT	CASSYVGSLNTEAFF
.	TRBV7-2	.	TRBJ2-7	TGTGCCAGCAGCTTACGGAGGGACGAGCAGTACTTC	CASSLRRDEQYF
.	TRBV7-9	.	TRBJ1-2	TGTGCCAGCAGCTTTATGGAATGGCGGGACTATGGCTACACCTTC	CASSFMEWRDYGYTF
.	TRBV10-1	.	TRBJ2-3	TGCGCCAGCAGTGAGTCGAAGGGGGGCACAGATACGCAGTATTTT	CASSESKGGTDTQYF
.	TRBV18	.	TRBJ2-2	TGTGCCAGCTCACCACCGACGGGGAACACCGGGGAGCTGTTTTTT	CASSPPTGNTGELFF
.	TRBV5-1	TRBD1	TRBJ2-6	TGCGCCAGCAGCTTCGGGACAGGGACCGGGGCCAACGTCCTGACTTTC	CASSFGTGTGANVLTF
.	TRBV7-2	TRBD1	TRBJ2-7	TGTGCCAGCAGCTTAGCTCCGGGACAGGGCTCCTACGAGCAGTACTTC	CASSLAPGQGSYEQYF
few	TRBV25-1	TRBD1	TRBJ1-2	TGTGCCAGCAGTGAGGGACAGGGATTTGGCTATGGCTACACCTTC	CASSEGQGFGYGYTF
.	TRBV19	TRBD1	TRBJ1-5	TGTGCCAGTAGTGTTATAACCAGGGGGGCTCAGCCCCAGCATTTT	CASSVITRGAQPQHF
few	TRBV18	TRBD1	TRBJ1-2	TGTGCCAGCTCACCTGACGGACAGGGGGCCGGTGGCTACACCTTC	CASSPDGQGAGGYTF
.	TRBV5-1	TRBD1	TRBJ1-1	TGCGCCAGCAGCACGACAGGGTTGTACACTGAAGCTTTCTTT	CASSTTGLYTEAFF
.	TRBV2	.	TRBJ2-3	TGTGCCAGCAGTCCTTTGGGGGGAAGCACAGATACGCAGTATTTT	CASSPLGGSTDTQYF
.	TRBV11-3	.	TRBJ2-1	TGTGCCAGCAGCTTACAGGGGTGGGATGAGCAGTTCTTC	CASSLQGWDEQFF
.	TRBV2	.	TRBJ1-2	TGTGCCAGCAGGACAGTTAACTATGGCTACACCTTC	CASRTVNYGYTF
.	TRBV5-1	.	TRBJ1-3	TGCGCCAGCAGCTACGGGTCGAGCTCTGGAAACACCATATATTTT	CASSYGSSSGNTIYF
.	TRBV19	TRBD2	TRBJ2-1	TGTGCCAGTAGTATAACGGGCGGGGGATACAATGAGCAGTTCTTC	CASSITGGGYNEQFF
.	TRBV11-2	.	TRBJ2-7	TGTGCCAGCAGCTTACTTGCAGGGGTGGACGAGCAGTACTTC	CASSLLAGVDEQYF
.	TRBV5-1	TRBD1	TRBJ1-3	TGCGCCAGCAGCCGGGACAGGGGCAGTTCTGGAAACACCATATATTTT	CASSRDRGSSGNTIYF
.	TRBV5-6	.	TRBJ1-1	TGTGCCAGCGAGCCCATGAACACTGAAGCTTTCTTT	CASEPMNTEAFF
few	TRBV10-3	TRBD1	TRBJ1-3	TGTGCCATCAGTACGACAGGGAGGGGAAACACCATATATTTT	CAISTTGRGNTIYF
.	TRBV6-2/TRBV6-3	.	TRBJ1-2	TGTGCCAGCAGTCGACAGGCAATTGGCTATGGCTACACCTTC	CASSRQAIGYGYTF
.	TRBV2	.	TRBJ1-6	TGTGCCAGCAGTGAACGGGCTCGGGGGTCTAATTCACCCCTCCACTTT	CASSERARGSNSPLHF
.	TRBV11-2	TRBD2	TRBJ2-3	TGTGCCAGCAGCTTAGAGATCCAACTAGCGGTGTATTTT	CASSLEIQLAVYF
.	TRBV5-1	TRBD1	TRBJ2-7	TGCGCCAGCAGCAACGGACAGGTTTCCTACGAGCAGTACTTC	CASSNGQVSYEQYF
.	TRBV7-2	TRBD1	TRBJ1-2	TGTGCCAGCAGCCTCGACAGGGGGAATGGCTACACCTTC	CASSLDRGNGYTF
.	TRBV7-6	.	TRBJ2-2	TGTGCCAGCAGCTTTAGTCCAGGGATGCACACCGGGGAGCTGTTTTTT	CASSFSPGMHTGELFF
.	TRBV27	TRBD1	TRBJ2-2	TGTGCCAGCAGCCCCTGGGGACAGGTGAACACCGGGGAGCTGTTTTTT	CASSPWGQVNTGELFF
.	TRBV7-2	TRBD2	TRBJ2-5	TGTGCCAGCAGCCCGGTGGCGGGGGGGCCGGGAGAGACCCAGTACTTC	CASSPVAGGPGETQYF